These 23 T cell receptor beta chains came from one sample sequenced in a study of T cells in Graves' hyperthyroidism and ophthalmopathy. Amplification of TCR beta CDR3 regions was performed using RNA transcripts as template. An initial round of RT-PCR targeting the TCR CDR3 relied on the HTBI primer set. Via MiXCR, TCRdb re-called the multiplex PCR reads, giving one row per CDR3 protein. The table records 650,000 to 700,000 distinct CDR3 sequences, approximately 15% of them present only once. The sequenced sample consisted of blood. The receptors derive from a man aged 45-60 years with Graves' hyperthyroidism.

This clonotype showed up just a few times. The V and J genes are TRBV29-1 and TRBJ2-7, with 9 nucleotides matching TRBD1. Germline assignment: CDR1 SQVTM and CDR2 ANQGSEA. The CDR3 extends over 14 amino acids. The J segment lost 1 base and the V segment lost 7 bases, leaving 8 bases of the junction unmatched. The CDR3 here is CSATRDRVSYEQYF. Written as DNA, the CDR3 is TGCAGCGCAACCCGGGACAGGGTATCCTACGAGCAGTACTTC.

This clonotype was counted a few times. This chain uses TRBV28 with TRBJ1-6; 7 bases are shared with TRBD1. V gave up 3 bases and J gave up 9 bases; unmatched junction bases: 8. Germline assignment: CDR1 MDHEN and CDR2 SYDVKM. The CDR3 is 15 residues long. DNA of the CDR3: TGTGCCAGCAGTTTTCCCGGGCAGGGGGGTTCACCCCTCCACTTT. Protein product: CASSFPGQGGSPLHF.

In its sample, this clonotype was seen once. The chain has TRBV6-1 and TRBJ2-1; weak D call: TRBD1 (6 bases). Trimming stripped 8 bases from V and 7 bases from J, with 15 bases between. The germline gives CDR1 MNHNS, CDR2 SASEGT. The CDR3 totals 13 residues. In DNA, the CDR3 is TGTGCCAGCGGATTAAACAGGGTAAATGAGCAGTTCTTC. The encoded protein is CASGLNRVNEQFF.

This clonotype appeared a few times. This chain uses TRBV6-1 with TRBJ1-5, with D possibly being TRBD1 (6 bases). The CDR3 extends over 15 amino acids. Germline V lookup: CDR1 MNHNS, CDR2 SASEGT. V lost 6 bases and J lost 0, with 12 bases in between. The CDR3 sequence is CASSHGTLSNQPQHF. As DNA, the CDR3 is TGTGCCAGCAGCCACGGGACACTTAGCAATCAGCCCCAGCATTTT.

J is TRBJ2-1 and V is TRBV19; D is undetermined. There are 13 residues in the CDR3. Germline V gene data show CDR1 as LNHDA and CDR2 as SQIVND (reference sequence). Trimming left V 3 bases short and J 6 bases short, with 9 bases between. CDR3 in amino acids: CASSIYASNEQFF. CDR3 nucleotide sequence: TGTGCCAGTAGTATCTATGCGAGCAATGAGCAGTTCTTC.

The V call is TRBV19, the J call TRBJ1-2; D may be TRBD1 (5 bases). Germline CDR1 reads LNHDA; CDR2 reads SQIVND (reference sequence). V was shortened by 3 bases and J by 1 base, with 18 bases between the two germline ends. CDR3 size: 17 residues. CDR3 amino acids: CASSMTSSGTFNYGYTF. In DNA form, the CDR3 reads TGTGCCAGTAGTATGACGTCGTCAGGGACGTTTAACTATGGCTACACCTTC.

In its sample, this clonotype was seen many times. The chain is built from TRBV3-1 and TRBJ1-1; D not resolved. Trimming took 7 bases from V and 1 from J, leaving 10 bases between them. The germline gives CDR1 LGHDT, CDR2 YNNKEL (reference sequence). CDR3 length equals 13 residues. CDR3 sequence: CASTKYSNTEAFF. The CDR3 DNA sequence: TGTGCCAGCACCAAATACTCGAACACTGAAGCTTTCTTT.

This sequence joins TRBV27 and TRBJ2-2; the D is unclear. The germline CDR1 and CDR2 sequences are MNHEY and SMNVEV (reference sequence). V lost 3 bases and J lost 0, with 17 bases in between. The CDR3 covers 18 residues. The CDR3 sequence is CASSFNDWTASNTGELFF. The CDR3 bases are TGTGCCAGCAGTTTTAACGATTGGACCGCATCGAACACCGGGGAGCTGTTTTTT.

The chain links TRBV7-8 to TRBJ1-1; 8 nucleotides agree with TRBD1. The CDR3 extends over 16 amino acids. J lost 3 bases, V lost 5 bases, and 11 bases had no gene match. Germline CDR1 is SGHVS and CDR2 is FQNEAQ. CDR3 loop: CASSKEAGGMDTEAFF. The CDR3 DNA reads TGTGCCAGCAGCAAAGAGGCAGGGGGCATGGACACTGAAGCTTTCTTT.

This CDR3 is CASSLGGGRTQPQHF. The CDR3 bases are TGTGCCAGCAGCTTGGGGGGGGGGCGAACTCAGCCCCAGCATTTT. The rearrangement uses TRBV7-2 and TRBJ1-5; weak D call: TRBD1 (6 bases). CDR3 size: 15 residues. Germline CDR1 reads SGHTA; CDR2 reads FQGNSA. Trimming removed 3 bases from V and 6 bases from J, with 15 bases in between.

The chain uses TRBV3-1 and TRBJ2-5, with 12 bases matching TRBD2. CDR1 is LGHDT and CDR2 is YNNKEL in the germline V gene (reference sequence). The CDR3 spans 16 residues. The V segment lost 3 bases and the J segment 1 base; nucleotides outside the gene matches: 3. CDR3 residues: CASSHGTSGSQETQYF. In nucleotides, the CDR3 is TGTGCCAGCAGCCACGGGACTAGCGGGTCCCAAGAGACCCAGTACTTC.

This clonotype was found a few times. A much larger clone is a single base away; this may be a read error. The rearrangement uses TRBV9 and TRBJ2-7, with 11 bases matching TRBD1. This CDR3 region has 13 residues. Germline trimming cut 4 bases from V and 5 bases from J; bases unmatched to any gene: 2. CDR1 and CDR2 (germline): SGDLS, YYNGEE. CDR3 protein: CASSWTGGHEQYF. CDR3 in DNA: TGTGCCAGCAGCTGGACAGGGGGCCACGAGCAGTACTTC.

The chain is built from TRBV24-1 and TRBJ2-7; 11 nucleotides match TRBD1. Germline CDR1 reads KGHDR; CDR2 reads SFDVKD. V shed 2 bases and J 6 bases; nucleotides not matched to a gene: 5. CDR3 length: 15 amino acids. The CDR3 DNA sequence: TGTGCCACCAGTGATTCCGGGACAGGGGGGATCGAGCAGTACTTC. It translates to CATSDSGTGGIEQYF.

The sample holds many counts of this clonotype. The chain links TRBV20-1 to TRBJ2-7; D may be TRBD2 (6 bases). The CDR3 loop spans 13 amino acids. Germline V gene sequence: CDR1 DFQATT, CDR2 SNEGSKA (reference sequence). Trimming shortened V by 6 bases and J by 5 bases, and 17 bases separated the two germline ends. The CDR3 DNA reads as TGCAGTGCAAGGGACTCGAGCAGGGACGAGCAGTACTTC. Amino acids: CSARDSSRDEQYF.

Comments on this clonotype: A read error may explain this, as a much larger clone is one base away. This sequence joins TRBV19 and TRBJ2-5, with a tentative D call TRBD2 (5 bases). This CDR3 is 15 amino acids long. The germline gives CDR1 LNHDA, CDR2 SQIVND (reference sequence). CDR3 region: CASSIGRALQVTQYF. The CDR3 bases are TGTGCCAGTAGTATTGGGCGGGCTCTCCAAGTGACCCAGTACTTC.

This clonotype was seen just once. The rearrangement links TRBV28 to TRBJ2-2, with D unclear. This CDR3 is 13 amino acids long. The V end was cut by 1 base, the J end by 7 bases, with 7 bases between. Germline V gene lookup returns CDR1 MDHEN and CDR2 SYDVKM. CDR3 loop: CASSLSLNGELFF. The CDR3 region has the DNA TGTGCCAGCAGTTTATCCCTTAACGGGGAGCTGTTTTTT.

J is TRBJ1-1 and V is TRBV19; no clear D. Looked up from germline, CDR1 is LNHDA and CDR2 is SQIVND (reference sequence). CDR3 length: 13 residues. Trimming stripped 6 bases from V and 5 bases from J, with 13 bases between. The CDR3 sequence: CASSTVEDTEAFF. In DNA, the CDR3 is TGTGCCAGTAGCACCGTGGAAGATACTGAAGCTTTCTTT.

This clonotype was observed a few times. The chain has TRBV28 and TRBJ1-6; 10 bases map to TRBD1. This CDR3 comprises 14 residues. Per the germline V gene, CDR1 is MDHEN and CDR2 is SYDVKM. V lost 8 bases to trimming and J lost 7 bases; unmatched junction nucleotides: 5. CDR3: CASQWTGGNSPLHF. The CDR3 DNA is TGTGCCAGCCAATGGACAGGGGGGAATTCACCCCTCCACTTT.

This clonotype was counted ten times or more. This sequence joins TRBV7-2 and TRBJ1-4, with D unresolved. Trimming shortened V by 3 bases and J by 12 bases, and 14 bases separated the two germline ends. This CDR3 has 13 residues. The germline V gene has CDR1 SGHTA and CDR2 FQGNSA. The CDR3 is CASSFKPGVQLFF. CDR3 coding DNA: TGTGCCAGCAGCTTTAAACCGGGAGTTCAACTGTTTTTT.

Only a few counts were recorded for this clonotype. The gene calls are TRBV30 and TRBJ2-1, with a possible D match to TRBD2 (5 bases). Germline CDR1 and CDR2: GTSNPN and SVGIG (reference sequence). V gave up 0 bases and J gave up 5 bases, with 14 bases separating them. The CDR3 consists of 15 residues. The CDR3 region is CAWSVSPEGHNEQFF. The CDR3 nucleotides are TGTGCCTGGAGTGTAAGTCCCGAGGGCCACAATGAGCAGTTCTTC.

This clonotype was observed at least ten times. The chain recombines TRBV6-1 with TRBJ2-7; TRBD1 matches 8 bases. CDR1 is MNHNS and CDR2 is SASEGT in the germline V gene. The CDR3 is made up of 16 amino acids. With V trimmed by 0 bases and J by 0 bases, 4 bases remained unmatched. The CDR3 is CASSEAGDRISYEQYF. In DNA, the CDR3 is TGTGCCAGCAGTGAAGCAGGGGACAGGATCTCCTACGAGCAGTACTTC.

This clonotype was picked up many times. V is TRBV30 and J is TRBJ2-5; 10 bases agree with TRBD1. Germline loops: CDR1 GTSNPN, CDR2 SVGIG (reference sequence). CDR3 size: 14 residues. V trimming: 0 bases; J trimming: 6 bases; junction bases outside the gene matches: 4. As DNA, the CDR3 is TGTGCCTGGAGTGTACGGGACAGGGGCCAGACCCAGTACTTC. The encoded protein is CAWSVRDRGQTQYF.

The sample holds many counts of this clonotype. V and J are TRBV7-9 and TRBJ2-5; a weak D match, TRBD2 (6 bases). Looked up from germline, CDR1 is SEHNR and CDR2 is FQNEAQ (reference sequence). The CDR3 has 14 residues. With 2 bases removed from V and 2 bases from J, the gap between germline ends came to 9 bases. CDR3 protein: CASSLLATQETQYF. The CDR3 region has the DNA TGTGCCAGCAGCTTACTAGCGACACAAGAGACCCAGTACTTC.